One TCR beta chain is described in this entry. Its matching antigen is unknown. Per the germline V gene, CDR1 is MGHRA and CDR2 is YSYEKL. CDR3 length: 15 amino acids. These data are taken from a study of siplizumab effects on memory and regulatory T cells. Findings of the study overall: Naive T cell populations appeared to exhibit greater diversity than memory cells and appeared to be major alloresponse contributors. Suppressive capability of dividing Tregs from siplizumab cultures went unverified. In siplizumab conditions, mappable alloreactive CD4+ clones averaged about 64% Treg-derived, against 26.9% in controls.

Clones were sequenced by immunoSEQ multiplex PCR, and TCRdb holds only the in-frame ones, with some missing. The table lists some 81,000 clones, 85% to 95% of them singletons. The receptor was derived from a human donor in good health. The specimen sequenced was CD8+ T cells sorted from blood. The V gene is TRBV4-1, the J gene TRBJ2-5; 10 bases are a match to TRBD1. The end of the DNA is better explained by TRBJ2-7, so the J call may be wrong. The CDR3 sequence is CASSQVGTGDYEQYF. In nucleotides, the CDR3 is TGCGCCAGCAGCCAAGTAGGGACAGGGGACTACGAGCAGTACTTC.